The 32 T cell receptor beta chains given below trace back to one sample, sequenced in a study of shared T cell receptors in the human thymus. Sequencing used immunoSEQ multiplex PCR; TCRdb keeps in-frame clones, though not all of them. This sample has roughly 550,000 clones, with 75% to 80% found just once. The same sample was also used in a study of human thymus T cells.

Sequencing was performed on thymocytes. The receptors were gathered from a boy in the first two years of life with a congenital heart defect.

The chain links TRBV5-3 to TRBJ2-5; the match to TRBD2 covers 13 bases. TRBV5-3 is an ORF, and what it does is uncertain. The CDR3 spans 18 residues. Trimming removed 4 bases from V and 2 bases from J; junction bases left unmatched: 11. The CDR3 spells CARSRPGTSGEFQETQYF. The CDR3 nucleotides are TGTGCCAGAAGCCGTCCCGGGACTAGCGGGGAATTTCAAGAGACCCAGTACTTC.

The CDR3 sequence is CASSLTRLAAYSYNEQFF. As DNA, the CDR3 is TGTGCCAGCAGCTTGACCAGACTAGCGGCCTATTCCTACAATGAGCAGTTCTTC. The genes are TRBV5-4 and TRBJ2-1, with 9 bases identical to TRBD2. The CDR3 extends over 18 amino acids. Trimming took 1 base from V and 1 from J; bases not matched to a gene: 9. Germline V CDR1 and CDR2: SGHNT, YYREEE (reference sequence).

This clone turned up a few times. V gene TRBV11-2 combines with J gene TRBJ2-1, with D perhaps matching TRBD2 (6 bases). V was trimmed by 5 bases and J by 10 bases, leaving 24 bases between them. Germline CDR1 is SGHAT and CDR2 is FQNNGV. CDR3 length: 16 residues. The CDR3 loop is CASSPPVKRVSWEQFF. CDR3 DNA sequence: TGTGCCAGCAGCCCCCCGGTGAAGCGGGTTTCTTGGGAGCAGTTCTTC.

V gene TRBV25-1 combines with J gene TRBJ1-2; D is perhaps TRBD1 (5 bases). Germline V gives CDR1 MGHDK, CDR2 SYGVNS. V was trimmed by 7 bases and J by 4 bases, leaving 16 bases between them. This CDR3 has 14 residues. In DNA form, the CDR3 reads TGTGCCAGCACTCCGGGAGGGGACGGCTATGGCTACACCTTC. This translates into CASTPGGDGYGYTF.

The V call is TRBV11-2, the J call TRBJ2-7, with TRBD1 as a possible D gene (5 bases). Deletions cut 5 bases from V and 0 bases from J, with 14 bases between. The length of the CDR3 is 15 residues. Germline CDR1 reads SGHAT; CDR2 reads FQNNGV. CDR3 in amino acids: CASSHPPGISYEQYF. In nucleotides, the CDR3 is TGTGCCAGCAGCCATCCCCCAGGGATCTCCTACGAGCAGTACTTC.

V usage is TRBV6-1 and J usage is TRBJ1-5, with D possibly matching TRBD1 (6 bases). Germline lookup yields CDR1 MNHNS and CDR2 SASEGT. V was shortened by 5 bases and J by 5 bases, with 10 bases between the two germline ends. This CDR3 spans 13 amino acids. The CDR3 spells CASSKQGDQPQHF. The CDR3 region has the DNA TGTGCCAGCAGTAAACAGGGTGATCAGCCCCAGCATTTT.

The J gene is TRBJ2-1, the V gene TRBV19, with TRBD2 identical over 12 bases. In germline, CDR1 is LNHDA, CDR2 SQIVND (reference sequence). Trimming cost V 0 bases and J 3 bases; bases outside gene matches: 6. The CDR3 length is 18 residues. CDR3 sequence (DNA): TGTGCCAGTAGTATAGAACTAGCGGGAGGCCCTTTCTACAATGAGCAGTTCTTC. Its protein product is CASSIELAGGPFYNEQFF. Variable domain in full (rest from reference TRBV19 and TRBJ2-1): DGGITQSPKYLFRKEGQNVTLSCEQNLNHDAMYWYRQDPGQGLRLIYYSQIVNDFQKGDIAEGYSVSREKKESFPLTVTSAQKNPTAFYLCASSIELAGGPFYNEQFFGPGTRLTVL.

The chain recombines TRBV10-2 with TRBJ1-5; a weak D match, TRBD1 (5 bases). Germline V lookup: CDR1 WSHSY, CDR2 SAAADI. CDR3 length: 15 residues. The germline V and J ends were trimmed by 3 bases and 7 bases, with 16 bases remaining between them. CDR3 in amino acids: CASSESSAGRQPQHF. CDR3 bases: TGCGCCAGCAGTGAAAGCAGCGCAGGGAGGCAGCCCCAGCATTTT.

The rearrangement uses TRBV29-1 and TRBJ2-7; TRBD2 aligns across 7 bases. Per germline, CDR1 SQVTM and CDR2 ANQGSEA. Germline trimming cut 6 bases from V and 5 bases from J; bases unmatched to any gene: 13. This CDR3 spans 14 amino acids. The CDR3 DNA reads as TGCAGCGTGCGGACTAGGATTCTTCGGGACGAGCAGTACTTC. Translated: CSVRTRILRDEQYF.

The chain carries TRBV6-4 and TRBJ1-2; D is unresolved. The CDR3 consists of 13 residues. V lost 3 bases and J lost 4, with 9 bases in between. Germline values: CDR1 MRHNA, CDR2 SNTAGT. The CDR3 sequence: CASSEVEGYGYTF. CDR3 in DNA: TGTGCCAGCAGTGAGGTTGAGGGCTATGGCTACACCTTC.

This chain connects TRBV7-9 to TRBJ2-7; TRBD1 might be the D (5 bases). Germline V gene data show CDR1 as SEHNR and CDR2 as FQNEAQ (reference sequence). Trimming removed 11 bases at V and 6 bases at J, with 14 bases between. This CDR3 is built from 11 residues. The CDR3 here is CAGWVRGEQYF. CDR3 DNA: TGTGCCGGATGGGTAAGGGGCGAGCAGTACTTC.

The DNA of the CDR3 is TGTGCCAGCAGCTCTCAGGCTGTAGCGGGAGTACCAGATACGCAGTATTTT. Protein: CASSSQAVAGVPDTQYF. The chain uses TRBV7-9 and TRBJ2-3, with 9 bases fitting TRBD2. CDR1 and CDR2 (germline): SEHNR, FQNEAQ (reference sequence). The junction had 12 bases not matched to a gene; V was cut back by 4 bases and J by 4 bases. The CDR3 runs 17 residues.

This clone was seen once. The chain combines TRBV5-6 with TRBJ2-1; 13 bases align to TRBD2. V dropped 0 bases and J dropped 3; count of bases not matched to a gene: 9. Germline CDR1 and CDR2: SGHDT and YYEEEE. This CDR3 comprises 19 residues. CDR3 in amino acids: CASSLGGLAGVPLYNEQFF. The CDR3 coding sequence is TGTGCCAGCAGCTTGGGCGGACTAGCGGGGGTCCCACTCTACAATGAGCAGTTCTTC.

The V gene is TRBV11-3, the J gene TRBJ2-1; no firm D call. The CDR3 is 13 residues long. Trimming took 0 bases from V and 6 from J, leaving 6 bases between them. Germline lookup yields CDR1 SGHNT and CDR2 YENEEA. DNA of the CDR3: TGTGCCAGCAGCTTAGATTACTGCAATGAGCAGTTCTTC. Translation: CASSLDYCNEQFF.

About this clone: The same CDR3 arises from other DNA sequences in this sample as well. The chain carries TRBV9 and TRBJ1-3; no clear D. Trimming left V 3 bases short and J 1 base short, with 8 bases between. Per the germline V gene, CDR1 is SGDLS and CDR2 is YYNGEE. The CDR3 has 14 amino acids. The CDR3 DNA reads TGTGCCAGCAGCGCTCCAGGTTCTGGAAACACCATATATTTT. As protein: CASSAPGSGNTIYF.

The J gene is TRBJ2-7, the V gene TRBV6-6; 15 nucleotides match TRBD2. J was trimmed by 3 bases and V by 6 bases; bases with no gene match: 6. The CDR3 covers 16 residues. Germline V lookup: CDR1 MNHNY, CDR2 SVGAGI (reference sequence). This chain's CDR3 is CASSPGTSGRFYEQYF. The CDR3 nucleotides are TGTGCCAGCAGCCCCGGGACTAGCGGGAGGTTCTACGAGCAGTACTTC.

The chain has TRBV11-3 and TRBJ2-7; 7 positions agree with TRBD2. Germline V gene data show CDR1 as SGHNT and CDR2 as YENEEA. V shed 6 bases and J 4 bases; nucleotides not matched to a gene: 12. This CDR3 comprises 15 residues. This CDR3 is CASSPFGEGPYEQYF. CDR3 DNA sequence: TGTGCCAGCAGTCCCTTTGGGGAGGGCCCGTACGAGCAGTACTTC.

This chain connects TRBV27 to TRBJ1-4; maybe TRBD1 (5 bases). CDR3 length equals 12 residues. Trimming removed 0 bases at V and 13 bases at J, with 9 bases between. CDR1 and CDR2 (germline): MNHEY, SMNVEV (reference sequence). CDR3 nucleotide sequence: TGTGCCAGCAGTTTATCGGGGGGAGGACTGTTTTTT. As protein: CASSLSGGGLFF.

A single count supports this clone. The V gene is TRBV5-8, the J gene TRBJ2-7, with D maybe TRBD2 (6 bases). Trimming stripped 2 bases from V and 4 bases from J, with 25 bases between. The germline V gene encodes CDR1 SGHTS and CDR2 YDEGEE. There are 18 residues in the CDR3. DNA for the CDR3: TGTGCCAGCAGCTTATGGGAGGAGGGCCGCGACCTTGGTTACGAGCAGTACTTC. This encodes CASSLWEEGRDLGYEQYF.

The chain joins TRBV4-1 to TRBJ2-3, with D possibly being TRBD2 (6 bases). CDR3 size: 15 residues. V gave up 0 bases and J gave up 0 bases, with 7 bases separating them. Germline V lookup: CDR1 MGHRA, CDR2 YSYEKL. CDR3 region: CASSQDGRSTDTQYF. For the CDR3, the DNA is TGCGCCAGCAGCCAAGATGGGAGGAGCACAGATACGCAGTATTTT.

Only a few counts were recorded for this clone. The V gene is TRBV9, the J gene TRBJ2-1, with D possibly being TRBD2 (5 bases). The CDR3 sequence is 18 residues long. V was shortened by 3 bases and J by 4 bases, with 23 bases between the two germline ends. In germline, CDR1 is SGDLS, CDR2 YYNGEE. CDR3 sequence reads: CASSAENMRENPYNEQFF. CDR3 in DNA: TGTGCCAGCAGCGCGGAGAATATGAGGGAGAACCCTTACAATGAGCAGTTCTTC.

The V and J genes are TRBV4-3 and TRBJ1-5, with 7 bases that match TRBD1. Germline loops: CDR1 LGHNA, CDR2 YSLEER. The junction had 14 bases not matched to a gene; V was cut back by 3 bases and J by 3 bases. The CDR3 has 18 amino acids. CDR3 in amino acids: CASSHGYPTGTDNQPQHF. The CDR3 bases are TGCGCCAGCAGCCATGGGTACCCGACAGGGACCGACAATCAGCCCCAGCATTTT.

The chain is built from TRBV10-2 and TRBJ2-7; D perhaps matches TRBD2 (5 bases). Trimming removed 7 bases from V and 5 bases from J, with 15 bases in between. The germline V gene encodes CDR1 WSHSY and CDR2 SAAADI. This CDR3 region has 13 residues. The chain's CDR3 is CASTKADWDEQYF. The CDR3 nucleotides read TGCGCCAGCACTAAAGCGGACTGGGACGAGCAGTACTTC.

The chain is built from TRBV5-4 and TRBJ2-3; D perhaps matches TRBD2 (5 bases). Germline assignment: CDR1 SGHNT and CDR2 YYREEE (reference sequence). This CDR3 has 15 amino acids. The V gene lost 4 bases and the J gene lost 0 bases, with 12 bases spanning the gap. The CDR3 region is CASSQLGNSTDTQYF. DNA of the CDR3: TGTGCCAGCAGCCAACTAGGGAATAGCACAGATACGCAGTATTTT.

V and J are TRBV28 and TRBJ2-7, with D possibly TRBD2 on 6 matching bases. The CDR3 totals 14 residues. The V gene's germline CDR1 is MDHEN and CDR2 SYDVKM. Trimming took off 8 bases at V and 7 bases at J, with 21 bases between the two ends. CDR3 region: CASRPPAGRVEQYF. In DNA form, the CDR3 reads TGTGCCAGCCGACCCCCCGCGGGACGGGTTGAGCAGTACTTC.

CDR3 residues: CSVEDTLNTEAFF. The CDR3 DNA reads TGCAGCGTTGAGGACACTCTGAACACTGAAGCTTTCTTT. This chain joins TRBV29-1 and TRBJ1-1; TRBD1 might be the D (5 bases). CDR3 length: 13 amino acids. V lost 3 bases and J lost 0, with 8 bases in between. Germline loops: CDR1 SQVTM, CDR2 ANQGSEA. The complete variable domain, with remaining parts taken from reference TRBV29-1 and TRBJ1-1, reads SAVISQKPSRDICQRGTSLTIQCQVDSQVTMMFWYRQQPGQSLTLIATANQGSEATYESGFVIDKFPISRPNLTFSTLTVSNMSPEDSSIYLCSVEDTLNTEAFFGQGTRLTVV.

The chain links TRBV4-3 to TRBJ2-7, with D maybe TRBD1 (5 bases). Per germline, CDR1 LGHNA and CDR2 YSLEER. CDR3 size: 14 residues. V lost 0 bases and J 9 bases, leaving 15 bases between the germline ends. The CDR3: CASSQDFRGSAQYF. The CDR3 DNA is TGCGCCAGCAGCCAAGATTTTAGGGGATCCGCGCAGTACTTC.

The chain combines TRBV9 with TRBJ2-3; possible D gene TRBD1, 5 bases. Germline lookup yields CDR1 SGDLS and CDR2 YYNGEE. This CDR3 contains 17 residues. The V end lost 0 bases, the J end lost 2 bases, and 16 bases lay between the germline ends. CDR3 nucleotide sequence: TGTGCCAGCAGCGTAGTTCCAGGGCGGCCCCCCACAGATACGCAGTATTTT. Its protein is CASSVVPGRPPTDTQYF.

This chain joins TRBV30 and TRBJ2-3; TRBD2 matches 12 bases. Trimming cost V 5 bases and J 5 bases; bases outside gene matches: 2. The CDR3 extends over 13 amino acids. From germline, CDR1 is GTSNPN and CDR2 SVGIG (reference sequence). The CDR3 DNA sequence: TGTGCCTGGGGGGGACTAGCGGGAGATACGCAGTATTTT. It translates to CAWGGLAGDTQYF.

The J gene is TRBJ1-5, the V gene TRBV2; a possible D gene is TRBD1 (5 bases). The germline V and J ends were trimmed by 4 bases and 11 bases, with 15 bases remaining between them. Germline V gene sequence: CDR1 SNHLY, CDR2 FYNNEI. The CDR3 consists of 13 residues. CDR3 nucleotide sequence: TGTGCCAGCAGTGCAGGGTGGCACCCCTCCCAGCATTTT. Translated, it gives CASSAGWHPSQHF.

V usage is TRBV18 and J usage is TRBJ2-7; the D gene is possibly TRBD2 (5 bases). CDR3 length: 16 residues. Trimming took off 8 bases at V and 2 bases at J, with 22 bases between the two ends. Germline values: CDR1 KGHSH, CDR2 LQKENI. Here the CDR3 reads CASPYPGWEPAYEQYF. The CDR3, as DNA: TGTGCCAGCCCCTATCCTGGGTGGGAGCCAGCCTACGAGCAGTACTTC.

The V call is TRBV18, the J call TRBJ2-1, with D perhaps matching TRBD2 (5 bases). V dropped 2 bases and J dropped 5 bases, with 13 bases sitting between them. This CDR3 region has 15 residues. Germline-derived CDR1 and CDR2 are KGHSH and LQKENI. CDR3 sequence: CASSPERLSNNEQFF. The CDR3 DNA sequence: TGTGCCAGCTCACCAGAGCGGCTCTCTAACAATGAGCAGTTCTTC.